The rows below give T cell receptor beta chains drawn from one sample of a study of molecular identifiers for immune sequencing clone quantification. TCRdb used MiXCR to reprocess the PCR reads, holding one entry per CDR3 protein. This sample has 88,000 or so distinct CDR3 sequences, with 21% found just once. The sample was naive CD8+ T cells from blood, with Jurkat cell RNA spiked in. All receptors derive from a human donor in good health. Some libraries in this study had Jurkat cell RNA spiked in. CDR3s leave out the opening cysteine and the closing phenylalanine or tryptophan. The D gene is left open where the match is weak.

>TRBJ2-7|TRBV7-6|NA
ASSLGDSTYEQY
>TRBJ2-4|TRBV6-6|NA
ASSRDSYKNIQY
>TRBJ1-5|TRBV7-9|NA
ASSLSQEGQPQH
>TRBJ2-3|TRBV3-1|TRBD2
ASSQGRHGGLATQY
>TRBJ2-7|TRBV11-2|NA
ASSTGTPYEQY
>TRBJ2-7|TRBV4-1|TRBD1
ASSQEGDRGYEQY
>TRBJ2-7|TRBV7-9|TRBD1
ASSPRGQGALEQY
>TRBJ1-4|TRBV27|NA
ASSLSVLADELF
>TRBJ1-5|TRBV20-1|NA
SAREWGEEPQH
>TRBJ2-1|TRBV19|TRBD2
ASAIGLVSLNEQF
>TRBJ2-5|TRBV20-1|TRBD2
SARGLAGAPETQY
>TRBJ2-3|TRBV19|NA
ASSIMGNPKDTQY
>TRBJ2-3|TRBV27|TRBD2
ASKLRREAGADTQY
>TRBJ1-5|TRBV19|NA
ASSSRVGTQNQPQH
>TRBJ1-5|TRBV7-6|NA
ASSLDPGSNQPQH
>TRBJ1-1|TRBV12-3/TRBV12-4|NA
ASTTGPNTEAF
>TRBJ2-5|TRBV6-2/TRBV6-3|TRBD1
ASSSRTGRETQY
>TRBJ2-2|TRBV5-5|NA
ASSFYRETGELF
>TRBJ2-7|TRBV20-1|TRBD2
SAAAERGLVEQY
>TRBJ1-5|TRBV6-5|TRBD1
ASSGTGLYQPQH
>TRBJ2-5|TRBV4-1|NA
ASSQGTSYQETQY
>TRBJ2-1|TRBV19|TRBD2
ASSIGLAGHNEQF
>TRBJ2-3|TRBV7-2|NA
ASSTGTPQQY
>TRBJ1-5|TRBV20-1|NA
SASTRGLGRPEPQH
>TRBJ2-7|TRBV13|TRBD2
ASSLGLAVSYEQY
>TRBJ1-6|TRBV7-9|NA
ASSPYSYSPLH
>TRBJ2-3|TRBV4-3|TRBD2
ASSQDGAGGSTDTQY
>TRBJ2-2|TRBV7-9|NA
ASSFAGGDTGELF
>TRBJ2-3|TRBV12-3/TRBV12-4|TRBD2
ASSFAGGTDTQY
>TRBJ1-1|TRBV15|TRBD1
ATSKGQSLNTEAF
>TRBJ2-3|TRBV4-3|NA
ASSQGIVLTDTQY
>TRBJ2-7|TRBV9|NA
ASSPLAGTAPYEQY
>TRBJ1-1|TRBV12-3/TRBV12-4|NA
ASSTDGGSGTEAF
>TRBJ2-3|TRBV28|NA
ASSPGDTQY
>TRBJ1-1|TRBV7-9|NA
ASVRDKWGYGTEAF
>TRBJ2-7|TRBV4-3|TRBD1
ASSQENRGYEQY
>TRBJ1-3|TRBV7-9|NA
ACSLYDTYTIY
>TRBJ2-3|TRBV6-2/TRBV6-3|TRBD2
ASSYQRGGPHTDTQY
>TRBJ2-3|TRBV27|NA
ASRDHPGTDTQY
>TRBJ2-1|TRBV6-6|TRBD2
ASSYPFASGYNEQF
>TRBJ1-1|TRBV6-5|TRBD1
ASTQGTGGLGGTEAF
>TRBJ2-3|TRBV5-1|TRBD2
ASSVTSGPWMGTDTQY
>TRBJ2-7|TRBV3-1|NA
ASSQDVGGPYEQY
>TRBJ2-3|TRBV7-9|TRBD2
ASSLFVGGPPDTQY
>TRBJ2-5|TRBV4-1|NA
ASSQRQIQETQY
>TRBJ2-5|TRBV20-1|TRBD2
SAASTSDLHQETQY
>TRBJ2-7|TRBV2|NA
ASSGYGGDYSYEQY
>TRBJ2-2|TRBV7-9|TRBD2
ASSSIAGGPTGELF
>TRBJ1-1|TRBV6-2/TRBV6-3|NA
ASSYSSSGLNTEAF
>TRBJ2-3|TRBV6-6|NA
ASSYGTPDTQY
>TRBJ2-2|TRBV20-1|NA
SATPRPPPPRELF
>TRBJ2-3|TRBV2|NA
ASALTSQY
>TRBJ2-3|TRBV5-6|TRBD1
ASSPEQGAIDTQY
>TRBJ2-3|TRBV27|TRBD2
ASSSSGTSTDTQY
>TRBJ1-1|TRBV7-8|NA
ASSLAMGQNTEAF